This is a list of T cell receptor beta chains from one sample in a study of T cell responses to AZD1222 COVID-19 vaccine. Only in-frame clones appear in the TCRdb table, and some are missing; sequencing was by immunoSEQ multiplex PCR. Among about 86,000 clones listed, roughly 86% were seen once. The sample here was peripheral blood, taken 28 days after the second AZD1222 dose. The source is an adult who received the AZD1222 COVID-19 vaccine. Both conserved end residues are part of each CDR3. D genes are given only for firm matches. The size field is filled for only some rows; it gives once, few, many or a size class.

clone size	V gene	D gene	J gene	CDR3 DNA	CDR3 protein
once	TRBV9	TRBD1	TRBJ1-1	TGTGCCAGCAGCGTTGACAGGGTACGGGGCACTGAAGCTTTCTTT	CASSVDRVRGTEAFF
.	TRBV5-1	TRBD2	TRBJ2-7	TGCGCCAGCAGCTTTGAAGCGGGAGCGAGCTCCTACGAGCAGTACTTC	CASSFEAGASSYEQYF
.	TRBV5-1	.	TRBJ1-4	TGCGCCAGCAGCTTGGCCCCGACAGGAACTAATGAAAAACTGTTTTTT	CASSLAPTGTNEKLFF
once	TRBV18	.	TRBJ2-7	TGTGCCAGCTCACTCGCCCTCTCCGAGCAGTACTTC	CASSLALSEQYF
once	TRBV9	TRBD2	TRBJ2-1	TGTGCCAGCAGCGTAAAGCGGGAGGGGAGCGGGAGGACCGCTCACAATGAGCAGTTCTTC	CASSVKREGSGRTAHNEQFF
.	TRBV11-2	TRBD2	TRBJ2-1	TGTGCCAGCAGCTTAGTAGGGACTAGCTTATACAATGAGCAGTTCTTC	CASSLVGTSLYNEQFF
.	TRBV2	.	TRBJ2-1	TGTGCCAGCAGTGAAACCCCGTACAATGAGCAGTTCTTC	CASSETPYNEQFF
.	TRBV2	TRBD2	TRBJ2-2	TGTGCCAGCAGCCGCGGGGGGGCCACCGGGGAGCTGTTTTTT	CASSRGGATGELFF
.	TRBV29-1	.	TRBJ2-3	TGCAGCGTTGAATTGAGGTCGCGAGGGACAGATACGCAGTATTTT	CSVELRSRGTDTQYF
.	TRBV29-1	.	TRBJ1-1	TGCAGCGTTGGGGAGGGAGGAACTGAAGCTTTCTTT	CSVGEGGTEAFF
.	TRBV28	.	TRBJ2-7	TGTGCCAGCAGTATTCGGGAGCATCCCGAGCAGTACTTC	CASSIREHPEQYF
few	TRBV7-9	TRBD1	TRBJ2-7	TGTGCCAGCAGCTTACCGGGGGACAGGACCCCCAAGGAGTACTTC	CASSLPGDRTPKEYF
.	TRBV28	.	TRBJ2-7	TGTGCCAGCAGTTTTTCCTCCCCCTACGAGCAGTACTTC	CASSFSSPYEQYF
once	TRBV6-5	.	TRBJ1-2	TGTGCCAGCAGTTATGAAGAGACTCCTACGCTCGGCTACACCTTC	CASSYEETPTLGYTF
.	TRBV5-6	TRBD1	TRBJ1-4	TGTGCCAGCAGCATGAGACAGGGGGCTAGTGAAAAACTGTTTTTT	CASSMRQGASEKLFF
.	TRBV2	.	TRBJ1-5	TGTGCCGGGGGCCGCACCAATCAGCCCCAGCATTTT	CAGGRTNQPQHF
.	TRBV4-2	TRBD1	TRBJ2-1	TGTGCCAGCAATCTCCCGGGACAGGGAGACAATGAGCAGTTCTTC	CASNLPGQGDNEQFF
.	TRBV9	.	TRBJ2-5	TGTGCCAGCAGCGTAGGGGACACAGACCAAGAGACCCAGTACTTC	CASSVGDTDQETQYF
.	TRBV9	.	TRBJ2-7	TGTGCCAGCAGCGTAGCTGAGACAGCCATTTACTACGAGCAGTACTTC	CASSVAETAIYYEQYF
.	TRBV7-8	TRBD1	TRBJ1-1	TGTGCCAGCAGCCCACCGACAGGGGAAGGCCCTGAAGCTTTCTTT	CASSPPTGEGPEAFF
once	TRBV18	.	TRBJ1-3	TGTGCCAGCTCACCAGAGGGAGAGGCCGGACACTCTGGAAACACCATATATTTT	CASSPEGEAGHSGNTIYF
.	TRBV28	.	TRBJ1-6	TGTGCCAGCAGGCCTACGGGGTATAATTCACCCCTCCACTTT	CASRPTGYNSPLHF
.	TRBV12-3/TRBV12-4	.	TRBJ1-3	TGTGCCAGCAGCTACCTTGTAAACACCATATATTTT	CASSYLVNTIYF
.	TRBV6-2/TRBV6-3	TRBD1	TRBJ2-1	TGTGCCAGCAGTTACGGAGGACAGGGCTTAGGGGAACAGTTCTTC	CASSYGGQGLGEQFF
.	TRBV21-1	.	TRBJ1-2	TGTGCCAGCAGCCCTAAGCCCCCCAGGGGCAGCGGGACGAACTATGGCTACACCTTC	CASSPKPPRGSGTNYGYTF
few	TRBV27	TRBD2	TRBJ2-7	TGTGCCAGCAGTTTAGGACTAGGAGGGTACGAGCAGTACTTC	CASSLGLGGYEQYF
.	TRBV5-5	.	TRBJ1-1	TGTGCCAGCAGCTTAGCACAGACGTCCTGGGAAGCTTTCTTT	CASSLAQTSWEAFF
.	TRBV7-9	.	TRBJ2-5	TGTGCCAGCAGGTTACAGGGCTACAAGACCCAGTACTTC	CASRLQGYKTQYF
.	TRBV19	.	TRBJ2-3	TGTGCCAGTAGTCCCAGACTAACCCCTACAGATACGCAGTATTTT	CASSPRLTPTDTQYF
.	TRBV28	.	TRBJ1-4	TGTGCCAGCAGTTTGGAGGGTCAAGATGAAAAACTGTTTTTT	CASSLEGQDEKLFF
.	TRBV4-3	.	TRBJ2-1	TGCGCCAGCAGCCAAGCAGTACAGGTATGGAATGAGCAGTTCTTC	CASSQAVQVWNEQFF
.	TRBV30	.	TRBJ1-2	TGTGCCTGGAGTGGAGGGGTGGATTATGGCTACACCTTC	CAWSGGVDYGYTF
.	TRBV9	.	TRBJ1-1	TGTGCCAGCAGCGTAGTACCAGGGCCGGTTGAAGCTTTCTTT	CASSVVPGPVEAFF
.	TRBV11-2	.	TRBJ2-1	TGTGCCAGCAGCAGGGCCACGGGCCCGAGCTCCTACAATGAGCAGTTCTTC	CASSRATGPSSYNEQFF
.	TRBV4-2	.	TRBJ2-7	TGTGCCAGCAGCCAAGATCCTGCGGTCACGTCGAAGGAGCAGTACTTC	CASSQDPAVTSKEQYF
.	TRBV6-2/TRBV6-3	.	TRBJ2-3	TGTGCCAGCAGTCCGACTGACACAGATACGCAGTATTTT	CASSPTDTDTQYF
.	TRBV7-9	.	TRBJ2-7	TGTGCCAGCAGCTTAACCCCCCGGCAGGGGTTTAAGTCCTACGAGCAGTACTTC	CASSLTPRQGFKSYEQYF
.	TRBV6-1	TRBD1	TRBJ2-7	TGTGCCAGCAGTGAAGCGCCCGGGACAGTGGGCGAGCAGTACTTC	CASSEAPGTVGEQYF
.	TRBV14	TRBD1	TRBJ2-1	TGTGCCAGCAGGCCCTCGGGACAGGGAGTCTACAATGAGCAGTTCTTC	CASRPSGQGVYNEQFF
.	TRBV5-1	TRBD1	TRBJ2-3	TGCGCCAGCAGCTCCCCCACTACGACCGGGACAGGGATAAGGGATACGCAGTATTTT	CASSSPTTTGTGIRDTQYF
once	TRBV30	TRBD1	TRBJ1-2	TGTGCCTGGAGTGCCGGGACAGGGGCTATTTATGGCTACACCTTC	CAWSAGTGAIYGYTF
few	TRBV11-1	.	TRBJ2-7	TGTGCCAGCAGCCATTCGGGGGAGCAGTACTTC	CASSHSGEQYF